These T cell receptor beta chains were read from a single sample in a study of T-cell memory formation after mild COVID-19. Each CDR3 protein gets one entry after TCRdb re-called the 5' RACE reads with MiXCR. The table records about 430,000 distinct CDR3 sequences, roughly 18% of them present only once. Sequencing was performed on PBMCs or a T cell subset sorted from them (not recorded which). The receptors derive from a man younger than 30 who had mild COVID-19 (a few samples of this study predate the infection). Cell type and time point are not known. The CDR3 runs from the conserved cysteine through the conserved F or W. A D gene is named only where the DNA matches it firmly. Size is omitted from some rows. Given values are once, few, many or a class for expanded clones.

>TRBV6-5|many|TRBJ1-1|NA
CASPGPGSTEAFF
TGTGCCAGCCCGGGGCCGGGGAGCACTGAAGCTTTCTTT
>TRBV6-5|few|TRBJ2-5|NA
CASRKGLAAETQYF
TGTGCCAGCCGAAAAGGGCTAGCTGCTGAGACCCAGTACTTC
>TRBV30|few|TRBJ1-2|NA
CAWSPVYGYTF
TGTGCCTGGAGTCCGGTTTATGGCTACACCTTC
>TRBV5-1|few|TRBJ2-3|TRBD1
CASSLARTGITDTQYF
TGCGCCAGCAGCTTGGCCCGGACAGGAATCACAGATACGCAGTATTTT
>TRBV11-2|NA|TRBJ2-5|NA
CASSQRGGQETQYF
TGTGCCAGCAGTCAACGGGGAGGCCAAGAGACCCAGTACTTC
>TRBV7-6|few|TRBJ2-1|TRBD2
CASSLTGGVFNEQFF
TGTGCCAGCAGCTTAACCGGGGGGGTTTTTAATGAGCAGTTCTTC
>TRBV18|NA|TRBJ2-5|TRBD1
CASSLFKGAEETQYF
TGTGCCAGCTCCCTTTTCAAGGGGGCAGAAGAGACCCAGTACTTC
>TRBV6-6|few|TRBJ1-5|NA
CASIPGRRANQPQHF
TGTGCCAGCATCCCCGGACGTCGGGCCAATCAGCCCCAGCATTTT
>TRBV7-9|NA|TRBJ2-7|NA
CASSQAVYEQYF
TGTGCCAGCAGCCAGGCAGTCTACGAGCAGTACTTC
>TRBV28|many|TRBJ2-5|NA
CASNEAEETQYF
TGTGCCAGCAACGAGGCTGAAGAGACCCAGTACTTC
>TRBV6-6|NA|TRBJ1-5|NA
CASSYRGWDSNQPQHF
TGTGCCAGCAGTTATCGGGGGTGGGATAGCAATCAGCCCCAGCATTTT
>TRBV4-3|NA|TRBJ2-5|NA
CASSQDWVRGHPGETQYF
TGCGCCAGCAGCCAAGATTGGGTCCGGGGCCACCCGGGGGAGACCCAGTACTTC
>TRBV27|many|TRBJ2-7|TRBD2
CASSSLAGASYEQYF
TGTGCCAGCAGTTCACTAGCGGGGGCCTCCTACGAGCAGTACTTC
>TRBV7-2|few|TRBJ2-7|TRBD2
CASSFSRLATYEQYF
TGTGCCAGCAGCTTCTCCCGACTAGCTACGTACGAGCAGTACTTC
>TRBV12-3/TRBV12-4|NA|TRBJ2-2|NA
CASSFVGWAGELFF
TGTGCCAGCAGTTTCGTAGGCTGGGCCGGGGAGCTGTTTTTT
>TRBV7-9|NA|TRBJ2-5|NA
CASSSGRVWQGTQYF
TGTGCCAGCAGCTCCGGCAGGGTATGGCAGGGGACCCAGTACTTC
>TRBV7-2|few|TRBJ1-1|NA
CASSLRRKDTEAFF
TGTGCCAGCAGCTTAAGGAGAAAGGACACTGAAGCTTTCTTT
>TRBV27|NA|TRBJ2-2|NA
CASITAGGELFF
TGTGCCAGCATTACAGCGGGCGGGGAGCTGTTTTTT
>TRBV5-1|NA|TRBJ1-2|NA
CASSPEGRSNHGYTF
TGCGCCAGCAGCCCCGAGGGACGGAGCAACCATGGCTACACCTTC
>TRBV7-8|many|TRBJ1-5|NA
CASSDTGRAAQPQHF
TGTGCCAGCAGCGATACAGGGAGGGCGGCTCAGCCCCAGCATTTT
>TRBV5-4|NA|TRBJ2-3|NA
CASSAQLTSTDTQYF
TGTGCCAGCAGCGCTCAGCTAACTAGCACAGATACGCAGTATTTT
>TRBV7-3|few|TRBJ1-5|NA
CASSSAEGFKPQHF
TGTGCCAGCAGCTCCGCGGAGGGTTTTAAGCCCCAGCATTTT
>TRBV5-1|few|TRBJ2-3|TRBD2
CASMSTSGGDTQYF
TGCGCCAGCATGAGTACTAGCGGGGGGGATACGCAGTATTTT
>TRBV7-2|NA|TRBJ1-3|NA
CASSPPLAAGNTIYF
TGTGCCAGCAGCCCCCCTCTGGCAGCTGGAAACACCATATATTTT
>TRBV4-1|many|TRBJ2-3|NA
CASSQEAFPSTDTQYF
TGCGCCAGCAGCCAAGAGGCCTTTCCTAGCACAGATACGCAGTATTTT
>TRBV12-3/TRBV12-4|NA|TRBJ1-5|NA
CASSFNPGQPQHF
TGTGCCAGCAGTTTCAACCCCGGTCAGCCCCAGCATTTT
>TRBV29-1|NA|TRBJ2-3|TRBD1
CSVKTGADTQYF
TGCAGCGTTAAGACAGGGGCGGATACGCAGTATTTT
>TRBV4-3|NA|TRBJ2-2|TRBD2
CASSPDALAGSWNTGELFF
TGCGCCAGCAGCCCAGATGCGCTAGCGGGGTCCTGGAACACCGGGGAGCTGTTTTTT
>TRBV4-3|few|TRBJ2-2|TRBD2
CASSQGRGSPGELFF
TGCGCCAGCAGCCAAGGGCGGGGGTCCCCCGGGGAGCTGTTTTTT
>TRBV12-3/TRBV12-4|NA|TRBJ2-7|TRBD2
CASSLLLAGAIYSYEQYF
TGTGCCAGCAGTTTATTACTAGCGGGGGCCATATACTCCTACGAGCAGTACTTC
>TRBV2|NA|TRBJ1-5|TRBD1
CASSETGTPKEHF
TGTGCCAGCAGTGAGACAGGGACTCCTAAGGAGCATTTT
>TRBV24-1|NA|TRBJ2-2|NA
CATSDTGAATGELFF
TGTGCCACCAGTGATACGGGGGCCGCGACCGGGGAGCTGTTTTTT
>TRBV4-1|NA|TRBJ1-2|NA
CASSQALREGRRYTF
TGCGCCAGCAGCCAGGCTCTCAGGGAGGGGAGGCGATACACCTTC